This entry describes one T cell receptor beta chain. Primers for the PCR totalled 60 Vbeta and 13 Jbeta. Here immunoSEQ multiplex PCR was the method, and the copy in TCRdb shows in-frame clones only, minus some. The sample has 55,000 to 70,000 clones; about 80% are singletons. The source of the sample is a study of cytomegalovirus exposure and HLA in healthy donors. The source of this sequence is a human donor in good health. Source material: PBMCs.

CDR3 amino acids: CASSLTTGTSFSDTQYF. The CDR3 DNA follows: TGTGCCAGCAGCTTAACCACCGGGACTAGCTTTTCAGATACGCAGTATTTT. The chain has TRBV11-2 and TRBJ2-3, with TRBD2 identical over 9 bases. Per the germline V gene, CDR1 is SGHAT and CDR2 is FQNNGV. There are 17 residues in the CDR3. After removal of 2 bases from V and 4 bases from J, the junction contained 10 bases not matched to a gene.